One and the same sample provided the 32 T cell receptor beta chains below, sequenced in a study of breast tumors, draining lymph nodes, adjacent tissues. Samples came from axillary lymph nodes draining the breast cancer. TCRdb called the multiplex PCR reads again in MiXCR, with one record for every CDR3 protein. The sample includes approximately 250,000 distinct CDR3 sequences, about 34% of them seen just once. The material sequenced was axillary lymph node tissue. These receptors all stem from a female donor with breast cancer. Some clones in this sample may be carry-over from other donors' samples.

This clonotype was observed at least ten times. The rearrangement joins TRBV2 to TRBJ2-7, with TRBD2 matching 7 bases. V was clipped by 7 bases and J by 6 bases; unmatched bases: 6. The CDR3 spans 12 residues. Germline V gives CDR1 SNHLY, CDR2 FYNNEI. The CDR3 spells CASTGGSREQYF. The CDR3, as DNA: TGTGCCAGCACAGGCGGGAGTCGCGAGCAGTACTTC.

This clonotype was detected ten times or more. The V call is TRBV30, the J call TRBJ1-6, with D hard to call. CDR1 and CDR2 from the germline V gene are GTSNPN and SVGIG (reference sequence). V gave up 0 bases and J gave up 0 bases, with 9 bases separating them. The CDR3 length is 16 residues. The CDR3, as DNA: TGTGCCTGGAGTGTTTCCGGGAGCTCCTATAATTCACCCCTCCACTTT. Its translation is CAWSVSGSSYNSPLHF.

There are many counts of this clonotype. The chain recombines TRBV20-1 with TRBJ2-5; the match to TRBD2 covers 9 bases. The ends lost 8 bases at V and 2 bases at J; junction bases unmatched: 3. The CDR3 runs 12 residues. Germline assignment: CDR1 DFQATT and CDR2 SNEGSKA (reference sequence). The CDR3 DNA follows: TGCAGTACGACTAGCGGACAAGAGACCCAGTACTTC. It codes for CSTTSGQETQYF.

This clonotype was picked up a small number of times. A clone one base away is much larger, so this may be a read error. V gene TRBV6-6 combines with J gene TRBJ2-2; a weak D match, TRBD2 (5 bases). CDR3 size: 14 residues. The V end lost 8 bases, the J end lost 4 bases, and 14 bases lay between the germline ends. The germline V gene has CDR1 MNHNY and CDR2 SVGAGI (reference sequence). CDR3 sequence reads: CASWRASGTGELFF. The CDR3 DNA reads TGTGCCAGCTGGCGGGCATCGGGCACCGGGGAGCTGTTTTTT.

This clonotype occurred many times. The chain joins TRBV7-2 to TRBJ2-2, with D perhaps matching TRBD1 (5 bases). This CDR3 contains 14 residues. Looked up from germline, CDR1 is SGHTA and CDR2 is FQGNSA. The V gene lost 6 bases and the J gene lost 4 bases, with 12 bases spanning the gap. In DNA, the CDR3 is TGTGCCAGCAGGCGACAGTCGGGCACCGGGGAGCTGTTTTTT. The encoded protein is CASRRQSGTGELFF.

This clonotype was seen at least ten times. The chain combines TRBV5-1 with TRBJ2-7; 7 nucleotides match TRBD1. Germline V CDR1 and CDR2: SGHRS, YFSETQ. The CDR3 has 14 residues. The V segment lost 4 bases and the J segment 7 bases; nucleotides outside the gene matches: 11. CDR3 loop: CASSRDSKAGEQYF. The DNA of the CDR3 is TGCGCCAGCAGCCGGGACAGTAAAGCCGGAGAGCAGTACTTC.

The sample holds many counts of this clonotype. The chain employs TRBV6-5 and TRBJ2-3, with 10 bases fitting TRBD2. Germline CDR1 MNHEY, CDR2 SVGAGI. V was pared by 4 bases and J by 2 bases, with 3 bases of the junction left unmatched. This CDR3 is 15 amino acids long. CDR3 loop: CASSSAGGYTDTQYF. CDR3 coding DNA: TGTGCCAGCAGTTCAGCGGGGGGGTACACAGATACGCAGTATTTT.

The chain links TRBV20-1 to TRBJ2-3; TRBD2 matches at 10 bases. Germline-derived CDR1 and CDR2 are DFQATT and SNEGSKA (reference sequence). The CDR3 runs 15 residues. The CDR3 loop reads CGGEIAGGRTDTQYF. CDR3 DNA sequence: TGCGGCGGGGAAATAGCGGGGGGCCGCACAGATACGCAGTATTTT.

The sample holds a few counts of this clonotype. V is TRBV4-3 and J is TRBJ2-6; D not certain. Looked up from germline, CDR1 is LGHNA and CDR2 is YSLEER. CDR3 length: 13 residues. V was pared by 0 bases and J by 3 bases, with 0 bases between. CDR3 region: CASSQDGANVLTF. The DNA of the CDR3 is TGCGCCAGCAGCCAAGATGGGGCCAACGTCCTGACTTTC.

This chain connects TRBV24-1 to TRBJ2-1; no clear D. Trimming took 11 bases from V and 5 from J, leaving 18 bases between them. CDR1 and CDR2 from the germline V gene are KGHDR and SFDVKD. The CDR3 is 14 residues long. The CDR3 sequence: CASGALTDNNEQFF. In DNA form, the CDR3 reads TGTGCCAGCGGCGCCCTGACGGATAACAATGAGCAGTTCTTC.

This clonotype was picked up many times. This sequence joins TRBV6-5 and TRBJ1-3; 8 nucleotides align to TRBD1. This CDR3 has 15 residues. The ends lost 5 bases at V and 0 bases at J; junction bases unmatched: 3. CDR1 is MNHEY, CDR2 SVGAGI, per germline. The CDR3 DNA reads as TGTGCCAGCAGTCATGGACAGGGCTCTGGAAACACCATATATTTT. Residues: CASSHGQGSGNTIYF.

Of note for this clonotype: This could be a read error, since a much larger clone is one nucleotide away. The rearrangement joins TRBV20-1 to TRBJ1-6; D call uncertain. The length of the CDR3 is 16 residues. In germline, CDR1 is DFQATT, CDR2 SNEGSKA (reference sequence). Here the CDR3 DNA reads TGCAGTGCGTCAGGTGGAGATAGCTCCTCTAATTCACCCCTCCACTTT. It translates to CSASGGDSSSNSPLHF.

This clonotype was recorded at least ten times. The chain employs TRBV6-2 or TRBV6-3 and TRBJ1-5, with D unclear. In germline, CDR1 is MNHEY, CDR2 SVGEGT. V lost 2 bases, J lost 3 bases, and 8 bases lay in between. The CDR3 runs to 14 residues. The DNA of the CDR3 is TGTGCCAGCAGTTACGGAGGGAACAATCAGCCCCAGCATTTT. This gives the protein CASSYGGNNQPQHF.

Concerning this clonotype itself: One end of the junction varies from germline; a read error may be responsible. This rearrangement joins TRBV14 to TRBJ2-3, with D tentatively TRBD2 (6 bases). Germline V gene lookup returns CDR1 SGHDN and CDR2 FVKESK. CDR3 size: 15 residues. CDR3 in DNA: TGTGCCAGCAGCCACACTAGCTCGCCCACAGGTACGCAGTATTTT. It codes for CASSHTSSPTGTQYF.

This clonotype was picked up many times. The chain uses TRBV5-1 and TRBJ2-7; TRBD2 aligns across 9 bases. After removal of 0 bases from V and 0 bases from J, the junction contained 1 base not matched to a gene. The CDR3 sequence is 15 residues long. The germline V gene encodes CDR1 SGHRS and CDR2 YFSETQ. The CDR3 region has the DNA TGCGCCAGCAGCTTGGCTAGCGGGGACTCCTACGAGCAGTACTTC. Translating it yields CASSLASGDSYEQYF.

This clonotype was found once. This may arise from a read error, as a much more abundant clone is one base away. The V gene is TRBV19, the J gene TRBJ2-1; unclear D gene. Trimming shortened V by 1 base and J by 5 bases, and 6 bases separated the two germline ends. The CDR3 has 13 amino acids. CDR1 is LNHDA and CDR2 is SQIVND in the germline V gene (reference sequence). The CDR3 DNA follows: TGTGCCAGTAGTATAGGGGCTCACAATGAGCAGTTCTTC. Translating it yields CASSIGAHNEQFF.

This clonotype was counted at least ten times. This chain's CDR3 is CSARTGQTNSPLHF. The CDR3 bases are TGCAGTGCCAGAACGGGACAGACTAATTCACCCCTCCACTTT. The chain joins TRBV20-1 to TRBJ1-6; 7 bases map to TRBD1. Germline V gives CDR1 DFQATT, CDR2 SNEGSKA (reference sequence). The CDR3 loop spans 14 amino acids. Trimming cost V 6 bases and J 6 bases; bases outside gene matches: 8.

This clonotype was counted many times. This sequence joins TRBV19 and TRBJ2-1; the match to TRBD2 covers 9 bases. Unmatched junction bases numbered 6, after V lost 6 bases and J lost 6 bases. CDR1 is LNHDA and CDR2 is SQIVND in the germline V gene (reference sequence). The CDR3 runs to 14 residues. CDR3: CASRPGLAFNEQFF. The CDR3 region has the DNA TGTGCCAGTAGACCGGGACTAGCCTTCAATGAGCAGTTCTTC.

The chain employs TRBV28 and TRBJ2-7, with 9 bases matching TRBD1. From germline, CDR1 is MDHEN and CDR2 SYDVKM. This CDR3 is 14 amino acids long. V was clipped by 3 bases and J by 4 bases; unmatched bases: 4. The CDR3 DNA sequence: TGTGCCAGCAGTTTGGGGACAGGGCTTTACGAGCAGTACTTC. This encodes CASSLGTGLYEQYF.

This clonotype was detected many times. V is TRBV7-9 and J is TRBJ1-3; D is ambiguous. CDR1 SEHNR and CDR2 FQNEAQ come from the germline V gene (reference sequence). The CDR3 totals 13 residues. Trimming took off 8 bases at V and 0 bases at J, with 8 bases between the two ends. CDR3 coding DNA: TGTGCCAGCCAACGGGACTCTGGAAACACCATATATTTT. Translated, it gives CASQRDSGNTIYF.

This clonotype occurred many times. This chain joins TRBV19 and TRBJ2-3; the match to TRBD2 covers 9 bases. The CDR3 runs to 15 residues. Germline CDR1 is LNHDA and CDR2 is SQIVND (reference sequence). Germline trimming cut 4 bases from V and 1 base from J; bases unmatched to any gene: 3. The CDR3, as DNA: TGTGCCAGTAGTACTAGCGGGGCCCGCACAGATACGCAGTATTTT. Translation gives CASSTSGARTDTQYF. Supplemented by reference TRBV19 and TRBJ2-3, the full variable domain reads DGGITQSPKYLFRKEGQNVTLSCEQNLNHDAMYWYRQDPGQGLRLIYYSQIVNDFQKGDIAEGYSVSREKKESFPLTVTSAQKNPTAFYLCASSTSGARTDTQYFGPGTRLTVL.

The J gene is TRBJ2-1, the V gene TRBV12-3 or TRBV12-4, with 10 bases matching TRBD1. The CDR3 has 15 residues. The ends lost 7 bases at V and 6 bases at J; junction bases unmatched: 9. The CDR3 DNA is TGTGCCAGCACCTCCACCGGGACAGGGGCCAATGAGCAGTTCTTC. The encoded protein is CASTSTGTGANEQFF.

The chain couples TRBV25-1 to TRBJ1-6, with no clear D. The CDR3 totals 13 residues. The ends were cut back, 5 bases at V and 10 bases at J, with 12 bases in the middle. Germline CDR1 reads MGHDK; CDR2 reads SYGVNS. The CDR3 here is CASSRAERSPLHF. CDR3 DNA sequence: TGTGCCAGCAGTAGGGCTGAGCGGTCACCCCTCCACTTT.

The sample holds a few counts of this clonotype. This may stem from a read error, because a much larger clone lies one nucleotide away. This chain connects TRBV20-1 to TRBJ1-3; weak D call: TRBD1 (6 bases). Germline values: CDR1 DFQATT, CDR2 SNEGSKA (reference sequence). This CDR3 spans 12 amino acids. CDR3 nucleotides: TGCAGTGCTCCCAGGGGCGGAAACACCACATATTTT. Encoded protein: CSAPRGGNTTYF.

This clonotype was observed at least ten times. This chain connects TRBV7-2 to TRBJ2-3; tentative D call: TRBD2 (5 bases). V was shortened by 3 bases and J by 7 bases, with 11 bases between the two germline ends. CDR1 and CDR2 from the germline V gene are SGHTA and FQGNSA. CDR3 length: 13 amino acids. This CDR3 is CASSLFRENTQYF. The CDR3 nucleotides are TGTGCCAGCAGCTTGTTCCGGGAAAATACGCAGTATTTT.

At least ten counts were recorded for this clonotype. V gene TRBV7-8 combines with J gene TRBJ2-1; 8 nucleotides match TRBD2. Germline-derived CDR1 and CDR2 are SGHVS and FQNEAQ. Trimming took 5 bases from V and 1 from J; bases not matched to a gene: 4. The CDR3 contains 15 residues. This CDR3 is CASSPSGGSYNEQFF. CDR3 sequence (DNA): TGTGCCAGCAGCCCATCGGGGGGGTCCTACAATGAGCAGTTCTTC.

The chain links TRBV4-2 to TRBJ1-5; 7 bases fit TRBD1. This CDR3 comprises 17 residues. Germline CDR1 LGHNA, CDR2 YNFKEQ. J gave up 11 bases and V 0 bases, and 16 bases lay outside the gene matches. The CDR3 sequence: CASSQDKRETGKSAQHF. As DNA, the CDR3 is TGTGCCAGCAGCCAAGATAAAAGGGAGACAGGGAAATCAGCCCAGCATTTT.

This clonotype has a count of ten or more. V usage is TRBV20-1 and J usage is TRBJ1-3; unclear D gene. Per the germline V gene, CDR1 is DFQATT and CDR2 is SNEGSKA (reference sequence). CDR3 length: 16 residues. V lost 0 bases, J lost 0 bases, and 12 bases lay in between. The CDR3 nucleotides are TGCAGTGCTAGAGACGCGGACGGGAGCTCTGGAAACACCATATATTTT. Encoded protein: CSARDADGSSGNTIYF.

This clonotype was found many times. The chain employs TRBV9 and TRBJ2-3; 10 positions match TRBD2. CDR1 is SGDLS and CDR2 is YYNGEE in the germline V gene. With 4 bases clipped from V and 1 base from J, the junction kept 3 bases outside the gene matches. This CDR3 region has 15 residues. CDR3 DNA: TGTGCCAGCAGCATTACTAGCGGGGGCACAGATACGCAGTATTTT. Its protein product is CASSITSGGTDTQYF. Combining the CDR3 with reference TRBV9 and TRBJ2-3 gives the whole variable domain DSGVTQTPKHLITATGQRVTLRCSPRSGDLSVYWYQQSLDQGLQFLIQYYNGEERAKGNILERFSAQQFPDLHSELNLSSLELGDSALYFCASSITSGGTDTQYFGPGTRLTVL.

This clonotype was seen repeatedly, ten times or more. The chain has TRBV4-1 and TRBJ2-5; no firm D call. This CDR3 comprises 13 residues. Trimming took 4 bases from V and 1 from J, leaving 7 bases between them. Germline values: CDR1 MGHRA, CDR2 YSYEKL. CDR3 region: CASSRNLQETQYF. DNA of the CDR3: TGCGCCAGCAGCCGAAACCTCCAAGAGACCCAGTACTTC.

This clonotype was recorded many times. In DNA form, the CDR3 reads TGTGCCACCAGCCGAACCGGGACAGATTCCAGCACAGATACGCAGTATTTT. Translation: CATSRTGTDSSTDTQYF. The chain employs TRBV24-1 and TRBJ2-3, with 7 bases fitting TRBD1. The CDR3 runs 17 residues. Looked up from germline, CDR1 is KGHDR and CDR2 is SFDVKD. V shed 7 bases, J shed 0 bases, and the junction held 12 bases outside the gene matches.

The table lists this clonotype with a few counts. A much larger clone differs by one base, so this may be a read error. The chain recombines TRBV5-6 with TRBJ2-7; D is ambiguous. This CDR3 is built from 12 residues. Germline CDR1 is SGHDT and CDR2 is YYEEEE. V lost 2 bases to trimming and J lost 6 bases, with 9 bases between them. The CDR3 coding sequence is TGTGCCAGCAGCTTCGCAGTCTCCGAGCAGTACTTC. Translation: CASSFAVSEQYF. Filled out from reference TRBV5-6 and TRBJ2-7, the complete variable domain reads DAGVTQSPTHLIKTRGQQVTLRCSPKSGHDTVSWYQQALGQGPQFIFQYYEEEERQRGNFPDRFSGHQFPNYSSELNVNALLLGDSALYLCASSFAVSEQYFGPGTRLTVT.